The rows below give T cell receptor beta chains drawn from one sample of a study of T cells after posttransplantation cyclophosphamide. Assay: immunoSEQ multiplex PCR; the TCRdb copy retains only in-frame clones and omits some. The sample has approximately 10,000 clones; around 92% are singletons. The source material was PBMCs, sampled almost 450 days after allogeneic stem cell transplant with calcineurin inhibitor and methotrexate. The receptors derive from a male patient in his fifties or sixties who received an allogeneic stem cell transplant from an unrelated donor, was CMV-positive, and had chronic GVHD only. Some T cells here may be from the graft donor. Both conserved end residues are part of each CDR3. For some rows the clone size is stated as once, few or many, or as a class when expanded; others skip it.

>TRBJ2-2|TRBV5-5|.
CASSLASNTGELFF
>TRBJ1-1|TRBV13|.
CASRQGATEAFF
>TRBJ2-1|TRBV28|.
CASSPPEAGVEQFF
>TRBJ2-3|TRBV25-1|.
CASSESRSSGSGDTQYF
>TRBJ2-5|TRBV7-9|.
CASSLRREEARETQYF
>TRBJ2-5|TRBV7-2|.
CASSQDRVDETQYF
>TRBJ2-1|TRBV6-1|once
CASSSGNYNEQFF
>TRBJ1-2|TRBV19|few
CASNKGRDSFGYTF
>TRBJ2-4|TRBV28|.
CASSPNRGVVAKNIQYF
>TRBJ2-5|TRBV5-1|.
CASSLVGLAGQARGETQYF
>TRBJ2-7|TRBV28|.
CASSLIKQGWQEQYF
>TRBJ2-5|TRBV11-2|.
CASSLDPPAVRGTQYF
>TRBJ2-7|TRBV28|.
CASSSRDRRYEQYF
>TRBJ2-5|TRBV9|.
CASSVAGDQETQYF
>TRBJ1-3|TRBV4-2|.
CASSPAGSSGNTIYF
>TRBJ2-3|TRBV7-9|.
CASSFGLAGETDTQYF
>TRBJ2-1|TRBV5-1|.
CASSPQEAGAYNEQFF
>TRBJ2-7|TRBV5-4|.
CATFPVGVEQYF
>.|TRBV5-6|.
CASSLVGTVRAYEQYF
>TRBJ2-3|TRBV29-1|.
CSAEGGATDTQYF
>TRBJ2-7|TRBV5-1|.
CASSLEDFYEQYF